Following are 12 T cell receptor beta chains from one sample sequenced in a study of T cells expressing NK-cell markers. From its re-call of the 5' RACE reads, TCRdb lists each CDR3 protein once, without DNA. This sample's table has around 470,000 distinct CDR3 sequences. What was sequenced was blood T cells: a sorted CD56 or NKG2C T cell subset, CD4+ or CD8+ T cells, or bulk PBMC T cells (not recorded which). The receptors here all came from a woman aged 45 to 65 in good health.

CDR3 amino acids: CASSPGQEYQETQYF. The rearrangement uses TRBV28 and TRBJ2-5; TCRdb designates TRBD1, a call that cannot be tested without DNA. The germline V gene has CDR1 MDHEN and CDR2 SYDVKM. CDR3 length: 15 amino acids. The entire variable domain, with the rest obtained from reference TRBV28 and TRBJ2-5, is as follows: DVKVTQSSRYLVKRTGEKVFLECVQDMDHENMFWYRQDPGLGLRLIYFSYDVKMKEKGDIPEGYSVSREKKERFSLILESASTNQTSMYLCASSPGQEYQETQYFGPGTRLLVL.

V is TRBV9 and J is TRBJ1-2. CDR1 and CDR2 from the germline V gene are SGDLS and YYNGEE. The CDR3 has 14 amino acids. The CDR3 protein is CASSAEGRNYGYTF.

CDR3 in amino acids: CASTLPGLAGVDEQFF. The rearrangement links TRBV10-1 to TRBJ2-1; the D call of TRBD2 rests on TCRdb alone, since no DNA is present to check it. Germline V gives CDR1 WNHNN, CDR2 SYGVQD (reference sequence). The length of the CDR3 is 16 residues.

The chain is built from TRBV20-1 and TRBJ2-4; TCRdb outputs TRBD1, but without DNA this stays unchecked. The CDR3 sequence is 14 residues long. CDR1 and CDR2 (germline): DFQATT, SNEGSKA (reference sequence). The CDR3 spells CSAIWGTAKNIQYF.

The chain has TRBV4-2 and TRBJ2-2; TCRdb lists TRBD1, though no DNA is available to test this call. Germline V gene data show CDR1 as LGHNA and CDR2 as YNFKEQ. The CDR3 spans 17 residues. The CDR3 sequence: CASSLLSGIQNTGELFF.

This rearrangement joins TRBV10-3 to TRBJ1-1. The CDR3 loop spans 15 amino acids. Germline loops: CDR1 ENHRY, CDR2 SYGVKD. The chain's CDR3 is CAISESKAMNTEAFF.

V and J are TRBV4-1 and TRBJ1-5; the D gene TCRdb calls, TRBD1, cannot be checked with no DNA. The CDR3 consists of 16 residues. CDR1 is MGHRA, CDR2 YSYEKL, per germline. The chain's CDR3 is CASSQVPTGVDQPQHF.

The CDR3 sequence: CATSDWAWDTQYF. The chain joins TRBV24-1 to TRBJ2-3; absent DNA, TCRdb's TRBD2 call cannot be checked. Germline V gene data show CDR1 as KGHDR and CDR2 as SFDVKD. The CDR3 extends over 13 amino acids.

The chain recombines TRBV5-1 with TRBJ2-3; no DNA is available, so the TRBD2 call from TCRdb remains unchecked. The CDR3 loop spans 16 amino acids. CDR1 and CDR2 from the germline V gene are SGHRS and YFSETQ. The CDR3 sequence: CASSLVGSGSTDTQYF.

The V call is TRBV25-1, the J call TRBJ2-3; the D call from TCRdb, TRBD2, cannot be confirmed without DNA. The length of the CDR3 is 15 residues. Germline values: CDR1 MGHDK, CDR2 SYGVNS. The CDR3 is CASSEALADTDTQYF.

V is TRBV4-1 and J is TRBJ2-7; TCRdb's D call of TRBD2 is untestable without DNA. The germline V gene encodes CDR1 MGHRA and CDR2 YSYEKL. The CDR3 length is 17 residues. The CDR3 loop is CASSQAATSGRAYEQYF.

This chain joins TRBV4-1 and TRBJ1-1; lacking DNA, the TRBD1 call made by TCRdb goes unchecked. The CDR3 covers 14 residues. Germline V gene lookup returns CDR1 MGHRA and CDR2 YSYEKL. CDR3 sequence reads: CASSPRVEGTEAFF.